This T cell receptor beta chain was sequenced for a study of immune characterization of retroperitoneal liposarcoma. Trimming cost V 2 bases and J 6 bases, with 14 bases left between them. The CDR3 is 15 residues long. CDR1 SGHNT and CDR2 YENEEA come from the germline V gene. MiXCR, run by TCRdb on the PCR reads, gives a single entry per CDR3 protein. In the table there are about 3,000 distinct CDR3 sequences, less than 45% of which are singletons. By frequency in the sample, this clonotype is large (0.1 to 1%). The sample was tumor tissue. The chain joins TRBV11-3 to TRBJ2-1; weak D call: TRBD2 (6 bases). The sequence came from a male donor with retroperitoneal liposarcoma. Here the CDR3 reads CASSLSSSGLNEQFF. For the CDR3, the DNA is TGTGCCAGCAGCTTAAGTAGTAGCGGTCTCAATGAGCAGTTCTTC. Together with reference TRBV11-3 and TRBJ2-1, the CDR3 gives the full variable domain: EAGVVQSPRYKIIEKKQPVAFWCNPISGHNTLYWYLQNLGQGPELLIRYENEEAVDDSQLPKDRFSAERLKGVDSTLKIQPAELGDSAVYLCASSLSSSGLNEQFFGPGTRLTVL.